This TCR beta chain was recorded in a study of blood T cell repertoires in COVID-19. About the research overall: Material from acute and convalescent COVID-19 was sourced from the United States, Italy and Spain. T cells, B-cell-depleted T cells, or PBMCs supplied cDNA or gDNA.

Germline-derived CDR1 and CDR2 are LNHDA and SQIVND (reference sequence). The CDR3 has 13 amino acids. V was pared by 8 bases and J by 7 bases, with 8 bases of the junction left unmatched. As originally analysed: For nucleated cells, counts were estimated from reference gene primer amplification. Profiled with immunoSEQ multiplex PCR; TCRdb holds only in-frame clones, not every one. Clonal size and the V and J genes are those of that table, whereas D and trimming came from the DNA. The sample records under 150,000 clones, 75% to 90% being singletons. V is TRBV19 and J is TRBJ1-5, with 7 bases aligning to TRBD1. The sequencing sample was made of peripheral blood. The receptor was derived from a woman in her forties or fifties who had recovered from COVID-19. The CDR3 is CASETTGSQPQHF. DNA for the CDR3: TGTGCCAGTGAAACGACAGGGTCGCAGCCCCAGCATTTT. Full variable domain (rest looked up from reference TRBV19 and TRBJ1-5): DGGITQSPKYLFRKEGQNVTLSCEQNLNHDAMYWYRQDPGQGLRLIYYSQIVNDFQKGDIAEGYSVSREKKESFPLTVTSAQKNPTAFYLCASETTGSQPQHFGDGTRLSIL.